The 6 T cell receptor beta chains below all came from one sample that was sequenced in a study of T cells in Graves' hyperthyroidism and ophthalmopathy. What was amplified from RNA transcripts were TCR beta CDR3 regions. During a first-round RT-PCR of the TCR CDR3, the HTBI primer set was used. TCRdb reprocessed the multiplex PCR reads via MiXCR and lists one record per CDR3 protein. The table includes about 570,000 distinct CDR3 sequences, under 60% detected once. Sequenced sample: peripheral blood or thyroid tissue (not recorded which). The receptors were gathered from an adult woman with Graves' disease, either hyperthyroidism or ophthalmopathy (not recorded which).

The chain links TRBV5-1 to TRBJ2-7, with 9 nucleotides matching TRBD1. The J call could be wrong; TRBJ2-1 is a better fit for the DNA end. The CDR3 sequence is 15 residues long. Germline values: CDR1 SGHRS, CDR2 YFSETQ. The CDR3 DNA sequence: TGCGCCAGCAGCTGGGGGACAGGGCTCGGCAATGAGCAGTTCTTC. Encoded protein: CASSWGTGLGNEQFF.

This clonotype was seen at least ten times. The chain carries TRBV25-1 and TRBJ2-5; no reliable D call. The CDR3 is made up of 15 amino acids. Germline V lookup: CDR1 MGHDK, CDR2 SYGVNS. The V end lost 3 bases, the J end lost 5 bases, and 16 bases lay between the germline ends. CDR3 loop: CASSDQEATSETQYF. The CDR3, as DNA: TGTGCCAGCAGTGATCAAGAAGCTACGTCGGAGACCCAGTACTTC.

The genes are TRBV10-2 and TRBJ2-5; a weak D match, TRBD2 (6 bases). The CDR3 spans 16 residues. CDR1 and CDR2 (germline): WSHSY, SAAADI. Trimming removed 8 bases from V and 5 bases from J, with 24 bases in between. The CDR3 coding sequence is TGCGCCAGCCGGGACCCCCCGGAGGGGATGATGGAGACCCAGTACTTC. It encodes CASRDPPEGMMETQYF.

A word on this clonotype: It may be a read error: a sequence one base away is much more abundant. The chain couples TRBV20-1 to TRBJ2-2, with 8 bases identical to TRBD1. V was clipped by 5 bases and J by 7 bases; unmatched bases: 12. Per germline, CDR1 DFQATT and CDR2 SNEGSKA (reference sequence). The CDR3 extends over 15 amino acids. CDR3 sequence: CSAPAFQGANGELFF. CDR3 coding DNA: TGCAGTGCTCCTGCCTTTCAGGGGGCGAACGGGGAGCTGTTTTTT.

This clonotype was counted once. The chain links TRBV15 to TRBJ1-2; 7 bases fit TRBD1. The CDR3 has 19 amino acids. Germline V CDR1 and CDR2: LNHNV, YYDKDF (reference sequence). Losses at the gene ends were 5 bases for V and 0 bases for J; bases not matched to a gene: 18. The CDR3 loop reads CATSDPPGQIEEANYGYTF. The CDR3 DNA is TGTGCCACCAGCGACCCTCCGGGACAGATTGAAGAGGCTAACTATGGCTACACCTTC.

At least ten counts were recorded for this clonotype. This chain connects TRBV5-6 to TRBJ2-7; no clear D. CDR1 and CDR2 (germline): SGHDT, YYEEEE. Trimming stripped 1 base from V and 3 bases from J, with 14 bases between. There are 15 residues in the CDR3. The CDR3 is CASSLTQEPLYEQYF. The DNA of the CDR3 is TGTGCCAGCAGCTTGACTCAGGAGCCCCTCTACGAGCAGTACTTC.